This passage covers 15 T cell receptor beta chains from one sample sequenced in a study of blood T cell repertoires in COVID-19. Assay used: immunoSEQ multiplex PCR; TCRdb lists only in-frame clones, some missing. The data show around 300,000 clones, roughly 90% seen once. Sequencing input: peripheral blood. These receptors were collected from a woman aged 25-40 years with COVID-19, enrolled during active disease.

The chain uses TRBV4-2 and TRBJ2-1; tentatively, D is TRBD1 (5 bases). The CDR3 runs to 12 residues. Germline V gene data show CDR1 as LGHNA and CDR2 as YNFKEQ. With 4 bases removed from V and 9 bases from J, the gap between germline ends came to 10 bases. The chain's CDR3 is CASSPRQFEQFF. The CDR3 nucleotides are TGTGCCAGCAGCCCCAGACAGTTTGAGCAGTTCTTC.

The V call is TRBV24-1, the J call TRBJ2-7; D possibly corresponds to TRBD2 (7 bases). This CDR3 comprises 15 residues. Germline CDR1 KGHDR, CDR2 SFDVKD. The germline V and J ends were trimmed by 7 bases and 1 base, with 16 bases remaining between them. CDR3 DNA: TGTGCCACCAGCAGTGGGGGGGGCAATTCCTACGAGCAGTACTTC. Its protein product is CATSSGGGNSYEQYF.

J is TRBJ2-2 and V is TRBV7-3, with 9 bases matching TRBD1. Germline V lookup: CDR1 SGHTA, CDR2 FQGTGA. After removal of 5 bases from V and 3 bases from J, the junction contained 1 base not matched to a gene. The CDR3 runs 14 residues. The CDR3 region is CASSNRGHTGELFF. The CDR3 DNA reads TGTGCCAGCAGCAACAGGGGGCACACCGGGGAGCTGTTTTTT.

This clone was found a few times. V and J are TRBV7-8 and TRBJ2-3, with 14 bases that match TRBD2. Germline V gene data show CDR1 as SGHVS and CDR2 as FQNEAQ. V lost 3 bases, J lost 6 bases, and 8 bases stayed unmatched. The CDR3 covers 17 residues. CDR3 protein: CASSFTGTSGSGDTQYF. The CDR3 nucleotides read TGTGCCAGCAGCTTCACCGGGACTAGCGGGAGTGGTGATACGCAGTATTTT.

This chain connects TRBV29-1 to TRBJ2-1, with TRBD2 matching over 13 bases. Germline V CDR1 and CDR2: SQVTM, ANQGSEA. The CDR3 runs to 14 residues. After removal of 5 bases from V and 3 bases from J, the junction contained 1 base not matched to a gene. CDR3 in amino acids: CSVRTSGSYNEQFF. CDR3 DNA sequence: TGCAGCGTTAGGACTAGCGGGAGCTACAATGAGCAGTTCTTC.

The V gene is TRBV19, the J gene TRBJ2-7; no firm D call. CDR1 and CDR2 from the germline V gene are LNHDA and SQIVND (reference sequence). Between the trimmed V and J ends, which lost 4 bases and 8 bases, there was a span of 9 bases. CDR3 length: 11 residues. CDR3 DNA: TGTGCCAGTAGTACCCCGGTACAGCAGTACTTC. Encoded protein: CASSTPVQQYF.

V is TRBV12-3 or TRBV12-4 and J is TRBJ2-1; D ambiguous. This CDR3 has 12 amino acids. V was clipped by 2 bases and J by 10 bases, with 9 bases between them. CDR3 protein: CASSLPTVEQFF. The CDR3 bases are TGTGCCAGCAGTTTACCGACTGTGGAGCAGTTCTTC.

The J gene is TRBJ1-3, the V gene TRBV5-7, with unresolved D. TRBV5-7 is designated an ORF whose function remains uncertain. This CDR3 region has 16 residues. Trimming stripped 3 bases from V and 0 bases from J, with 13 bases between. The CDR3 sequence is CASSSPAVVSGNTIYF. The CDR3 DNA follows: TGTGCCAGCAGCTCCCCGGCGGTCGTCTCTGGAAACACCATATATTTT.

The rearrangement uses TRBV28 and TRBJ2-1, with 8 bases fitting TRBD2. The CDR3 consists of 14 residues. The V gene end was trimmed by 9 bases and the J gene end by 3 bases; junction bases not matched to a gene: 7. The V gene's germline CDR1 is MDHEN and CDR2 SYDVKM. The CDR3 sequence: CASATSGLYNEQFF. The CDR3 region has the DNA TGTGCCAGTGCAACTAGCGGACTCTACAATGAGCAGTTCTTC.

The chain carries TRBV30 and TRBJ2-1; 12 nucleotides agree with TRBD1. The CDR3 consists of 16 residues. Germline CDR1 reads GTSNPN; CDR2 reads SVGIG (reference sequence). V trimming: 3 bases; J trimming: 7 bases; junction bases outside the gene matches: 10. In DNA form, the CDR3 reads TGTGCCTGGAGAACTGGGGGGGGACAGGGGGCGAATGAGCAGTTCTTC. It is translated as CAWRTGGGQGANEQFF.

V gene TRBV12-5 combines with J gene TRBJ2-3, with TRBD1 identical over 7 bases. The CDR3 is made up of 15 amino acids. The V segment lost 7 bases and the J segment 1 base; nucleotides outside the gene matches: 8. Germline CDR1 is LGHNT and CDR2 is FRNRAP. CDR3: CASALGDSRTDTQYF. As DNA, the CDR3 is TGTGCTAGTGCCCTCGGGGACAGCCGCACAGATACGCAGTATTTT.

The CDR3 protein is CASSFQDRAEKLFF. The CDR3 nucleotides read TGCGCCAGCAGCTTCCAGGACAGGGCTGAAAAACTGTTTTTT. The chain carries TRBV5-1 and TRBJ1-4, with 8 nucleotides matching TRBD1. J gave up 7 bases and V 2 bases, and 4 bases lay outside the gene matches. CDR3 length: 14 amino acids. Germline V lookup: CDR1 SGHRS, CDR2 YFSETQ.

The chain joins TRBV29-1 to TRBJ1-1; TRBD1 matches at 9 bases. Looked up from germline, CDR1 is SQVTM and CDR2 is ANQGSEA. This CDR3 region has 17 residues. V gave up 0 bases and J gave up 5 bases; unmatched junction bases: 13. The CDR3 DNA reads as TGCAGCGTTGAAGATCTAGGACAGGGGAAAGCGTATACTGAAGCTTTCTTT. Translation: CSVEDLGQGKAYTEAFF. Full variable domain (missing parts from reference TRBV29-1 and TRBJ1-1): SAVISQKPSRDICQRGTSLTIQCQVDSQVTMMFWYRQQPGQSLTLIATANQGSEATYESGFVIDKFPISRPNLTFSTLTVSNMSPEDSSIYLCSVEDLGQGKAYTEAFFGQGTRLTVV.

This sequence joins TRBV11-2 and TRBJ1-1, with 12 bases that match TRBD1. Germline CDR1 and CDR2: SGHAT and FQNNGV. V lost 7 bases, J lost 7 bases, and 16 bases stayed unmatched. This CDR3 spans 17 amino acids. CDR3 in amino acids: CASTRSRGTGGVYEAFF. CDR3 sequence (DNA): TGTGCCAGCACCCGATCGAGGGGGACAGGGGGCGTTTATGAAGCTTTCTTT. The whole variable domain, filled in from reference TRBV11-2 and TRBJ1-1, reads EAGVAQSPRYKIIEKRQSVAFWCNPISGHATLYWYQQILGQGPKLLIQFQNNGVVDDSQLPKDRFSAERLKGVDSTLKIQPAKLEDSAVYLCASTRSRGTGGVYEAFFGQGTRLTVV.

The chain has TRBV12-3 or TRBV12-4 and TRBJ1-6; D not resolved. There are 13 residues in the CDR3. Deletions cut 2 bases from V and 11 bases from J, with 10 bases between. CDR3 DNA: TGTGCCAGCAGTTTAAGGCAGGCTGCACCCCTCCACTTT. Encoded protein: CASSLRQAAPLHF.